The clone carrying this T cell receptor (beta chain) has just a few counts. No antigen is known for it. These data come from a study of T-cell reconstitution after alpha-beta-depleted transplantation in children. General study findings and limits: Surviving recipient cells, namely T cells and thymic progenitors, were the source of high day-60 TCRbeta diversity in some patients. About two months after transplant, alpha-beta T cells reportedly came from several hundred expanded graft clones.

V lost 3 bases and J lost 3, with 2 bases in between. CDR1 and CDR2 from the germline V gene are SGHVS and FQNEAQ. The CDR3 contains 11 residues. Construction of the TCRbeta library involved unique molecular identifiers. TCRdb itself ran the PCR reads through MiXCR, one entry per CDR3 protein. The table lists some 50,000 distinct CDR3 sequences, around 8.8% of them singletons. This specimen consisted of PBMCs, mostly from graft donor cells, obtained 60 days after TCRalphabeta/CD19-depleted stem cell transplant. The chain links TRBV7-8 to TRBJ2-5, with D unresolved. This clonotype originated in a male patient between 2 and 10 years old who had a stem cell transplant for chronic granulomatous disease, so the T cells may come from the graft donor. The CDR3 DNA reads TGTGCCAGCAGCTTTAAAGAGACCCAGTACTTC. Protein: CASSFKETQYF.